This T cell receptor (beta chain) was documented in a study of control samples from healthy donors and cancer patients. Germline lookup yields CDR1 SGDLS and CDR2 YYNGEE. V was cut by 3 bases and J by 0 bases, with 7 bases left in between. The CDR3 spans 14 residues. Data came from immunoSEQ multiplex PCR; TCRdb stores just in-frame clones and leaves some out. Among 150,000 to 180,000 clones listed, about 94% were seen once. The sequenced sample consisted of blood. The chain is built from TRBV9 and TRBJ2-4, with TRBD1 as a possible D gene (6 bases). This TCR came from a man aged 45 to 65 in good health. The chain's CDR3 is CASSDRAAKNIQYF. The CDR3 DNA reads TGTGCCAGCAGCGACAGGGCAGCCAAAAACATTCAGTACTTC.